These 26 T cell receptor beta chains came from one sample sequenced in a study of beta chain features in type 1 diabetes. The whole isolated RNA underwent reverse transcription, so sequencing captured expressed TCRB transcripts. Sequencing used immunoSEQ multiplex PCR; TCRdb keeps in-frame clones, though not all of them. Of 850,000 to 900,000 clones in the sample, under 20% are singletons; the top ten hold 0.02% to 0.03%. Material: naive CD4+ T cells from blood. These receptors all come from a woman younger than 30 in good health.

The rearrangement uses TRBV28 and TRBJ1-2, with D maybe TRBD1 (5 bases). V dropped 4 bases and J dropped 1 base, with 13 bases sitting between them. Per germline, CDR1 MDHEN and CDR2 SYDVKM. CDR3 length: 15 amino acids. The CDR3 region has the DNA TGTGCCAGCAGTTCGCCTTCGGGGGGTAACTATGGCTACACCTTC. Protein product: CASSSPSGGNYGYTF.

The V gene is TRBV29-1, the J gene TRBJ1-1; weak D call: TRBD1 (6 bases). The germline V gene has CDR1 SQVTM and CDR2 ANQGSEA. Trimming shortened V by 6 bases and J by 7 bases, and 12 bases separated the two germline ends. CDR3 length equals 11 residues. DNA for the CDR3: TGCAGCGTCGACAGGATGGGTGAAGCTTTCTTT. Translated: CSVDRMGEAFF.

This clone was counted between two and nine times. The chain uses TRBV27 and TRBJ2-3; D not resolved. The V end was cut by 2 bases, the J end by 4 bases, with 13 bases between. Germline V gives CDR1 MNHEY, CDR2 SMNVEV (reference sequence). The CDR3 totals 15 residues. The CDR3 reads CASSLALRRADTQYF. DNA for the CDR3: TGTGCCAGCAGTTTAGCCCTGAGGAGAGCAGATACGCAGTATTTT.

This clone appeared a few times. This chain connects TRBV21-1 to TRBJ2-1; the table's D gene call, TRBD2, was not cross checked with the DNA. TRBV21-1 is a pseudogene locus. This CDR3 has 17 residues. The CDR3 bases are TGTGCCAGCAGCAAAAGCCCCACTAGCGGGAAATACAATGAGCAGTTCTTC. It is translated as CASSKSPTSGKYNEQFF.

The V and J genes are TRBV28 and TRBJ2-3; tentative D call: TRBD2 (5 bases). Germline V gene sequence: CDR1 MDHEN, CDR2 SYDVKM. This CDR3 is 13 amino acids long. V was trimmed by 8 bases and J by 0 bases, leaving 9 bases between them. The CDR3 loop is CASVGGSTDTQYF. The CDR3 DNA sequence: TGTGCCAGCGTCGGCGGGAGCACAGATACGCAGTATTTT. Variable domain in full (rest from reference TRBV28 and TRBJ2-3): DVKVTQSSRYLVKRTGEKVFLECVQDMDHENMFWYRQDPGLGLRLIYFSYDVKMKEKGDIPEGYSVSREKKERFSLILESASTNQTSMYLCASVGGSTDTQYFGPGTRLTVL.

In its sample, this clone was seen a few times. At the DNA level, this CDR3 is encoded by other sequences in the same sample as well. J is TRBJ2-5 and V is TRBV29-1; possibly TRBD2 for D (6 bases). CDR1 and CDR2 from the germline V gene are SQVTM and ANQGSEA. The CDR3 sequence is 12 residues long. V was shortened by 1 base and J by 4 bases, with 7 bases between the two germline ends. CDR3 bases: TGCAGCGTTGAAGGGGGAGGAGAGACCCAGTACTTC. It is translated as CSVEGGGETQYF.

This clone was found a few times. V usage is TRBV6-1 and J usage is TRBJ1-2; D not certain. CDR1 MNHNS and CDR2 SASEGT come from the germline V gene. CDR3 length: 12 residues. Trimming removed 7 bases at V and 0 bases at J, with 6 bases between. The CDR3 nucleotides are TGTGCCAGCATGAGGACTAACTATGGCTACACCTTC. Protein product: CASMRTNYGYTF.

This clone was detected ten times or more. CDR3 DNA: TGCGCCAGCAGCCAAGTCGCCAATGAGCAGTTCTTC. This codes for CASSQVANEQFF. The genes are TRBV4-3 and TRBJ2-1; D is unclear. CDR3 length: 12 residues. Germline V gives CDR1 LGHNA, CDR2 YSLEER. Trimming removed 1 base from V and 6 bases from J, with 4 bases in between.

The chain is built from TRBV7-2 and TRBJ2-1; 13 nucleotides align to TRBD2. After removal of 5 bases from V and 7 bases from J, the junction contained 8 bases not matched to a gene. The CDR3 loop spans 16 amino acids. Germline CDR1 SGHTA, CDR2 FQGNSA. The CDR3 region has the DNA TGTGCCAGCAGCCTTCGACTAGCGGGAGGATTGAATGAGCAGTTCTTC. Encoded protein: CASSLRLAGGLNEQFF. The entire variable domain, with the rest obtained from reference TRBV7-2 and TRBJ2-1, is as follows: GAGVSQSPSNKVTEKGKDVELRCDPISGHTALYWYRQSLGQGLEFLIYFQGNSAPDKSGLPSDRFSAERTGGSVSTLTIQRTQQEDSAVYLCASSLRLAGGLNEQFFGPGTRLTVL.

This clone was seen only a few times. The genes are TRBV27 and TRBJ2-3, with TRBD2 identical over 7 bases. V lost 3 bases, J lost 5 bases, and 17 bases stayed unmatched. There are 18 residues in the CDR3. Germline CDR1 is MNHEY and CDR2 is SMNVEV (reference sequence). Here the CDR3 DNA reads TGTGCCAGCAGTTTTCTTTCGGGTTTGCGGGGGTCAGTAGATACGCAGTATTTT. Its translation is CASSFLSGLRGSVDTQYF.

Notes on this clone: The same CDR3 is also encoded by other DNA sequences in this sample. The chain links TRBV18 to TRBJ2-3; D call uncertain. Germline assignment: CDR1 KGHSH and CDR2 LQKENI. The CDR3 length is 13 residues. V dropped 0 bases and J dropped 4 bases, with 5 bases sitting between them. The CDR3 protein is CASSPPSSDTQYF. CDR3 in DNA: TGTGCCAGCTCACCACCGAGTTCAGATACGCAGTATTTT.

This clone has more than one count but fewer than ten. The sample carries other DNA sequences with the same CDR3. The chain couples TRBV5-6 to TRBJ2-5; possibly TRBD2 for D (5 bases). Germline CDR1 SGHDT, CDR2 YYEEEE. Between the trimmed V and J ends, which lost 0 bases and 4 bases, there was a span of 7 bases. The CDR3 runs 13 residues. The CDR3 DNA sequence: TGTGCCAGCAGCTTGGACAGCGGAGAGACCCAGTACTTC. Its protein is CASSLDSGETQYF.

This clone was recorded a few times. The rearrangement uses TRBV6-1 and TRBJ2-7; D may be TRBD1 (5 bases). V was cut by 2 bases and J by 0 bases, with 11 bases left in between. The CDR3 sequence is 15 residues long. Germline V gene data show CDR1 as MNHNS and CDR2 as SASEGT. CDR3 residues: CASSESRADSYEQYF. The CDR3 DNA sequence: TGTGCCAGCAGTGAAAGCAGGGCGGACTCCTACGAGCAGTACTTC.

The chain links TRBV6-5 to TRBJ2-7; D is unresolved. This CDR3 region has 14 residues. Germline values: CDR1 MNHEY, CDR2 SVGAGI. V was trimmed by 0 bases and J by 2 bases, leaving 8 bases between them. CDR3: CASSYSETTYEQYF. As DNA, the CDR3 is TGTGCCAGCAGTTACTCGGAAACCACCTACGAGCAGTACTTC.

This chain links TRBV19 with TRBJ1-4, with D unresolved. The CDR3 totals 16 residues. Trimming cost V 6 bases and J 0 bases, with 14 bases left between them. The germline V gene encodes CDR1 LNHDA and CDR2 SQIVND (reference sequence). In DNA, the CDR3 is TGTGCCAGTAGCGGACGGCCGGCTGCAACTAATGAAAAACTGTTTTTT. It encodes CASSGRPAATNEKLFF.

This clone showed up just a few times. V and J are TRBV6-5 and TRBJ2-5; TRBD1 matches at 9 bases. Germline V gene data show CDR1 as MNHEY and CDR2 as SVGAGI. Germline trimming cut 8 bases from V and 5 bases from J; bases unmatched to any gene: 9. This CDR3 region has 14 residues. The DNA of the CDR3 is TGTGCCAGCGCCGGGACAGGGAGATGGGAGACCCAGTACTTC. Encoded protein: CASAGTGRWETQYF.

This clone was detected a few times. CDR3 in DNA: TGTGCCAGCAGTTCTCCGGGAGGGGAAAACATTCAGTACTTC. It translates to CASSSPGGENIQYF. V and J are TRBV28 and TRBJ2-4, with TRBD2 identical over 8 bases. Germline V gives CDR1 MDHEN, CDR2 SYDVKM. The CDR3 is made up of 14 amino acids. Unmatched junction bases numbered 4, after V lost 4 bases and J lost 5 bases.

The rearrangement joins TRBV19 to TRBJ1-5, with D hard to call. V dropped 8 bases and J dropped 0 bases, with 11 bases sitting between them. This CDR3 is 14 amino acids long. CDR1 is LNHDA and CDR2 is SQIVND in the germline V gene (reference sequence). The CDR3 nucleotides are TGTGCCAGTTCCCGGGAGCTTAGCAATCAGCCCCAGCATTTT. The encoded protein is CASSRELSNQPQHF.

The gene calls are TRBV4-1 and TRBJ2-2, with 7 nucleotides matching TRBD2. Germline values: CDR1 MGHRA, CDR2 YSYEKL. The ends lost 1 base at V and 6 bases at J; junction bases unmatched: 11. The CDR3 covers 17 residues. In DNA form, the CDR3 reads TGCGCCAGCAGCCAAGTCCCGGCGGGAGAGGTATCCGGGGAGCTGTTTTTT. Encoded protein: CASSQVPAGEVSGELFF.

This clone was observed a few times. CDR3 residues: CASSIRTVSGANVLTF. CDR3 nucleotide sequence: TGTGCCAGTAGTATCCGGACTGTATCTGGGGCCAACGTCCTGACTTTC. The chain employs TRBV19 and TRBJ2-6; perhaps TRBD2 as D (5 bases). Trimming cost V 3 bases and J 1 base, with 10 bases left between them. Germline CDR1 and CDR2: LNHDA and SQIVND (reference sequence). The CDR3 is 16 residues long.

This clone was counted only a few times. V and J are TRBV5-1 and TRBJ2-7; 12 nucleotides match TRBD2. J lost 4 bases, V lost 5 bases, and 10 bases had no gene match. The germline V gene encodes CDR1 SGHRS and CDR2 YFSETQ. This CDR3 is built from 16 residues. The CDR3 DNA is TGCGCCAGCAGAATCGGAGTGCTAGCGGGAGGGTACGAGCAGTACTTC. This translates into CASRIGVLAGGYEQYF. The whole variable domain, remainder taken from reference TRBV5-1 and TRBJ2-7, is KAGVTQTPRYLIKTRGQQVTLSCSPISGHRSVSWYQQTPGQGLQFLFEYFSETQRNKGNFPGRFSGRQFSNSRSEMNVSTLELGDSALYLCASRIGVLAGGYEQYFGPGTRLTVT.

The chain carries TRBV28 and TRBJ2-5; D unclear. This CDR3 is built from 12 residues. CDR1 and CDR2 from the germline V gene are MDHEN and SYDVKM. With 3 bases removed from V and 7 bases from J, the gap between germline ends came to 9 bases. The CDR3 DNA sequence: TGTGCCAGCAGTTTCGTAGAACGGACCCAGTACTTC. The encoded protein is CASSFVERTQYF.

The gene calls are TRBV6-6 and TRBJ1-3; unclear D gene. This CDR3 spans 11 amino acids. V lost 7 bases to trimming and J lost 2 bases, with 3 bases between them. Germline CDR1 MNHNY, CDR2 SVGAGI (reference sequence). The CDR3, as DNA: TGTGCCAGCACGACTGGAAACACCATATATTTT. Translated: CASTTGNTIYF.

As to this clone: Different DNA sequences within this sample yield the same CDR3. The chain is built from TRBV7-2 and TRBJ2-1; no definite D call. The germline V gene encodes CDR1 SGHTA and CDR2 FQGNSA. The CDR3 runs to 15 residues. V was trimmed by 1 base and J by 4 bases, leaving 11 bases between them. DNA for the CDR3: TGTGCCAGCAGCTTAGGATTGGCGGTATACAATGAGCAGTTCTTC. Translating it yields CASSLGLAVYNEQFF.

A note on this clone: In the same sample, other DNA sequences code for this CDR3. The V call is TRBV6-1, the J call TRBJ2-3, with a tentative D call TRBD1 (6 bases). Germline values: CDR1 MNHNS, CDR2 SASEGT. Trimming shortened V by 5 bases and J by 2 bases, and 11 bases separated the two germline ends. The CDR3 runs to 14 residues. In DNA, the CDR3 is TGTGCCAGCAGTTTACAGGGTGACACAGATACGCAGTATTTT. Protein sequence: CASSLQGDTDTQYF.

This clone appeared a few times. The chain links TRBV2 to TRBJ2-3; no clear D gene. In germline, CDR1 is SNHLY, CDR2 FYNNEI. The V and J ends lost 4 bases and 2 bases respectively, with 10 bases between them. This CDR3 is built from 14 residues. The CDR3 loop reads CASSVLAVTDTQYF. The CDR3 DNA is TGTGCCAGCAGTGTTTTAGCAGTCACAGATACGCAGTATTTT.